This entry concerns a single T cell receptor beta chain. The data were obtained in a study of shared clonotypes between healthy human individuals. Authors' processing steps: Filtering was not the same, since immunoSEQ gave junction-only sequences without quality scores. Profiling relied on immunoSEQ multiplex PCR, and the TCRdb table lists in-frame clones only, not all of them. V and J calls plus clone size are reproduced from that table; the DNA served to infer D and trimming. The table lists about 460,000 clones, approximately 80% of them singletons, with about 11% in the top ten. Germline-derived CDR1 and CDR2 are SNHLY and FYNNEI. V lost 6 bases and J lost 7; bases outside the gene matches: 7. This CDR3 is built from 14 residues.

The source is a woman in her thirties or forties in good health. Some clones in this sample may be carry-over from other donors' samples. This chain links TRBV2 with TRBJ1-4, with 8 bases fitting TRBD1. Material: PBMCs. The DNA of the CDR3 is TGTGCCAGCAGCGCCGGGACAGGAGGTGAAAAACTGTTTTTT. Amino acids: CASSAGTGGEKLFF.